This is a list of T cell receptor beta chains from one sample in a study of siplizumab effects on memory and regulatory T cells. This table comes from immunoSEQ multiplex PCR, and its TCRdb copy is limited to in-frame clones, with some not included. The sample consists of over 80,000 clones, roughly 94% of them appearing once. The specimen sequenced was non-Treg CD4+ T cells sorted from blood. The receptors come from a human donor in good health. Both conserved end residues are part of each CDR3. The order of the fields is D gene, V gene, J gene, clone size, CDR3 DNA, CDR3 protein. A D gene is named only where the DNA matches it firmly. Size is stated for part of the rows, as once, few or many counts, or as a class when the clone is expanded.

TRBD2	TRBV19	TRBJ2-7	.	TGTGCCAGTAGTCCCCGCCTCGGACTAGCGGGAGTTACCAGAAGCGAGCAGTACTTC	CASSPRLGLAGVTRSEQYF
.	TRBV20-1	TRBJ2-3	once	TGCAGTGCTAGTTATGTGGATACGCAGTATTTT	CSASYVDTQYF
.	TRBV29-1	TRBJ1-1	.	TGCAGCGTTGCAGCACAATACACTGAAGCTTTCTTT	CSVAAQYTEAFF
.	TRBV6-6	TRBJ1-1	.	TGTGCCAGCAGTCAACTTACAGGAGGGAACACTGAAGCTTTCTTT	CASSQLTGGNTEAFF
.	TRBV5-8	TRBJ2-2	.	TGTGCCAGCAGCTTGTTTGGAGGGAGGAGGAACACCGGGGAGCTGTTTTTT	CASSLFGGRRNTGELFF
TRBD1	TRBV2	TRBJ2-5	.	TGTGCCAGCGCCGAGGGGGCGCAAGAGACCCAGTACTTC	CASAEGAQETQYF
TRBD2	TRBV18	TRBJ2-1	.	TGTGCCAGCCAGGCTAGCGGGAGGGCCTCGTGGGTATCGGATGAGCAGTTCTTC	CASQASGRASWVSDEQFF
TRBD1	TRBV15	TRBJ2-5	.	TGTGCCACCAGCAGAGGCAGGACAGGGGCGCTTCCTCAAGAGACCCAGTACTTC	CATSRGRTGALPQETQYF
TRBD2	TRBV4-2	TRBJ2-1	.	TGTGCCAGCAGCCAACCCCCGAGGACTAGCGGGAGATACAATGAGCAGTTCTTC	CASSQPPRTSGRYNEQFF
.	TRBV2	TRBJ1-1	.	TGTGCCAGCATGGGGGGGGACACTGAAGCTTTCTTT	CASMGGDTEAFF
.	TRBV9	TRBJ2-3	.	TGTGCCAGCAGCGTAGAGGATACGCAGTATTTT	CASSVEDTQYF
TRBD2	TRBV30	TRBJ2-3	.	TGTGCCTGGAGTGTTGGGCTAGCGGGATTTCCAGATACGCAGTATTTT	CAWSVGLAGFPDTQYF
.	TRBV7-3	TRBJ2-1	.	TGTGCCAGCAGCTTAATCGGTCCCGACAATGAGCAGTTCTTC	CASSLIGPDNEQFF
.	TRBV19	TRBJ1-2	.	TGTGCCAGTAGTATCCGCTCTAACTATGGCTACACCTTC	CASSIRSNYGYTF
TRBD1	TRBV6-5	TRBJ2-7	.	TGTGCCAGCAGGCGGGACAGGGTTGGCGAGCAGTACTTC	CASRRDRVGEQYF
.	TRBV14	TRBJ2-5	.	TGTGCCAGCAGCCAGTCGGGCGAGACCCAGTACTTC	CASSQSGETQYF
.	TRBV2	TRBJ2-5	.	TGTGCCAGCAGTGACCTCAGCTTTCGGGAGACCCAGTACTTC	CASSDLSFRETQYF
TRBD2	TRBV4-2	TRBJ2-7	once	TGTGCCAGCAGCCAAGATCCCGGACTAGGTTATCGGGAGCAGTACTTC	CASSQDPGLGYREQYF
.	TRBV28	TRBJ2-3	.	TGTGCCAGCAGTTATAGGCCAGATACGCAGTATTTT	CASSYRPDTQYF
.	TRBV6-5	TRBJ2-5	.	TGTGCCAGCAGCACGCCGGGACTGCTAGAGACCCAGTACTTC	CASSTPGLLETQYF
TRBD1	TRBV7-6	TRBJ2-3	few	TGTGCCAGCAGCCCGGGACAGACAGATACGCAGTATTTT	CASSPGQTDTQYF
TRBD1	TRBV9	TRBJ2-7	.	TGTGCCAGCAGCAGGGACAGGGCTCCCTACGAGCAGTACTTC	CASSRDRAPYEQYF
TRBD2	TRBV4-1	TRBJ2-7	.	TGCGCCAGCAGCCAAATGAGCGGGAGGGCATCGGACGAGCAGTACTTC	CASSQMSGRASDEQYF
TRBD1	TRBV6-1	TRBJ2-3	.	TGTGCCAGCACCAGGACAGGGACGCCGACAGATACGCAGTATTTT	CASTRTGTPTDTQYF
TRBD2	TRBV5-1	TRBJ2-3	once	TGCGCCAGCAGCTCCTTAACTGGCGGGAGTGCAGATACGCAGTATTTT	CASSSLTGGSADTQYF
.	TRBV9	TRBJ2-3	.	TGTGCCAGCAGCTCGGGACGGAATACGCAGTATTTT	CASSSGRNTQYF
TRBD1	TRBV7-6	TRBJ2-7	.	TGTGCCAGCAGCCAGGCCCGAGTACAGGGGCCCATAGTCTACGAGCAGTACTTC	CASSQARVQGPIVYEQYF
TRBD1	TRBV7-8	TRBJ1-2	.	TGTGCCAGCAGCCAAAACAGGGGGAGGAACTATGGCTACACCTTC	CASSQNRGRNYGYTF
.	TRBV18	TRBJ1-1	few	TGTGCCAGTACAGGGCCCATGAACACTGAAGCTTTCTTT	CASTGPMNTEAFF
.	TRBV28	TRBJ1-1	.	TGTGCCAGCAGTGCCGCAGGTGAAGCTTTCTTT	CASSAAGEAFF
.	TRBV28	TRBJ2-7	.	TGTGCCAGCAGTTTAGGGCGAGGCGAGCAGTACTTC	CASSLGRGEQYF
TRBD1	TRBV18	TRBJ1-1	few	TGTGCCAGCTCACCACCGTACAGGGGAGTGGAAGCTTTCTTT	CASSPPYRGVEAFF
.	TRBV19	TRBJ1-5	.	TGTGCCAGTAGATACCGGGAGAACAATCAGCCCCAGCATTTT	CASRYRENNQPQHF
TRBD1	TRBV28	TRBJ2-1	.	TGTGCCAGCAAGCAGGGGGCCTACAATGAGCAGTTCTTC	CASKQGAYNEQFF
.	TRBV5-8	TRBJ2-5	once	TGTGCCAGCAGCTTTGTAAGGAGGAGAGGGGTTGTAGAGACCCAGTACTTC	CASSFVRRRGVVETQYF
.	TRBV7-8	TRBJ2-7	.	TGTGCCAGCAGACGTCCCCGAGAGGGCCAACCCTACGAGCAGTACTTC	CASRRPREGQPYEQYF
.	TRBV7-9	TRBJ1-1	.	TGTGCCAGCAGCTCGACCCTGAACACTGAAGCTTTCTTT	CASSSTLNTEAFF
TRBD1	TRBV7-9	TRBJ1-1	.	TGTGCCAGCAGCTCGCGACAGGGGCCGAACACTGAAGCTTTCTTT	CASSSRQGPNTEAFF
.	TRBV28	TRBJ2-5	.	TGTGCCAGCAGTTTGGGGGGGGCCGGGGGGCAAGAGACCCAGTACTTC	CASSLGGAGGQETQYF
.	TRBV11-3	TRBJ2-1	.	TGTGCCAGCAGCTTAGGAGTAGCGGAAAGCAATGAGCAGTTCTTC	CASSLGVAESNEQFF
.	TRBV19	TRBJ2-5	.	TGTGCCAGTAGTAGAGGATCCCAAGAGACCCAGTACTTC	CASSRGSQETQYF
.	TRBV5-6	TRBJ2-3	.	TGTGCCAGCAGCTTGTTCGAAACCTTCACAGATACGCAGTATTTT	CASSLFETFTDTQYF
.	TRBV29-1	TRBJ2-1	.	TGCAGCGGTCGGGACAACTCCTACAATGAGCAGTTCTTC	CSGRDNSYNEQFF
.	TRBV5-6	TRBJ1-1	.	TGTGCCAGCAGCTTTCGTAGTTCTAACACTGAAGCTTTCTTT	CASSFRSSNTEAFF
.	TRBV11-1	TRBJ2-2	once	TGTGCCAGCCGCTTGACAGGCGCCGACGGAAAGGGGGAGCTGTTTTTT	CASRLTGADGKGELFF
TRBD1	TRBV7-9	TRBJ1-6	.	TGTGCCAGCAGCTCGGGACAGCAGGTTATCTCACCCCTCCACTTT	CASSSGQQVISPLHF
.	TRBV18	TRBJ1-5	.	TGTGCCAGCTCACCATCGCTAGATCAGCCCCAGCATTTT	CASSPSLDQPQHF
.	TRBV28	TRBJ1-2	.	TGTGCCAGCAGTTTAACCCCTTCTGGCTACACCTTC	CASSLTPSGYTF
.	TRBV5-1	TRBJ2-5	once	TGCGCCAGCAGCTTGGTAATCGGGCTAAAAGAGACCCAGTACTTC	CASSLVIGLKETQYF
.	TRBV21-1	TRBJ2-1	.	TGTGCCAGCAGCAAACGATACGGGGGGGGACACAATGAGCAGTTCTTC	CASSKRYGGGHNEQFF
TRBD1	TRBV5-8	TRBJ2-5	once	TGTGCCAGCAGCGAAGGGACAGGGGAGGTTCGAGAGACCCAGTACTTC	CASSEGTGEVRETQYF
TRBD1	TRBV4-1	TRBJ1-4	.	TGCGCCAGCAGCGCCCGGGACAGCAATGAAAAACTGTTTTTT	CASSARDSNEKLFF
.	TRBV30	TRBJ1-6	.	TGTGCCCTTTCGGGATGGAGAAATTCACCCCTCCACTTT	CALSGWRNSPLHF
TRBD2	TRBV5-1	TRBJ2-6	.	TGCGCCAGCAGCCCGGGACTACTCGGCTCTGGGGCCAACGTCCTGACTTTC	CASSPGLLGSGANVLTF
.	TRBV4-1	TRBJ2-5	.	TGCGCCAGCAGCCAAGAGAAGGGGATTACGGGAGAGACCCAGTACTTC	CASSQEKGITGETQYF
TRBD1	TRBV18	TRBJ2-7	.	TGTGCCAGCTCCCCCGTGAGACAGGGGGCGGGGGAGCAGTACTTC	CASSPVRQGAGEQYF
.	TRBV5-5	TRBJ2-1	.	TGTGCCAGCAGCCCGACCTGGAGCTCCTACAATGAGCAGTTCTTC	CASSPTWSSYNEQFF
.	TRBV6-1	TRBJ2-1	.	TGTGCCAGCAGTGTTATCTGGGAGCAGTTCTTC	CASSVIWEQFF
.	TRBV10-1	TRBJ2-1	.	TGCGCCAGCAGTGAGTCGACAGGCGGAAAACTACTGCAGTTCTTC	CASSESTGGKLLQFF
TRBD1	TRBV7-2	TRBJ1-4	.	TGTGCCAGCAGCTTAGCTGGGACAGATAATGAAAAACTGTTTTTT	CASSLAGTDNEKLFF